Detailed here is one T cell receptor (beta chain). Its antigen is not known. This sample was taken from a study of cytomegalovirus exposure and HLA in healthy donors. Germline V gene lookup returns CDR1 SGHTA and CDR2 FQGNSA. V shed 0 bases, J shed 2 bases, and the junction held 6 bases outside the gene matches. The CDR3 runs to 17 residues. General observations from the study: Rare TCR sequences predominated, though certain public TCRs were found in many donors. In vitro, a few CMV-associated chains proved specific for CMV antigens.

The method was immunoSEQ multiplex PCR; TCRdb's version includes in-frame clones alone and lacks a portion of them. The sample yields about 180,000 clones, 80% to 90% seen once. Source material: PBMCs. The chain links TRBV7-2 to TRBJ2-1; 8 nucleotides align to TRBD2. This clonotype was obtained from a woman aged 30 to 39 in good health and CMV-seronegative. DNA for the CDR3: TGTGCCAGCAGCTTAGCCCCAGCGGGGGAGGCCTACAATGAGCAGTTCTTC. It translates to CASSLAPAGEAYNEQFF.